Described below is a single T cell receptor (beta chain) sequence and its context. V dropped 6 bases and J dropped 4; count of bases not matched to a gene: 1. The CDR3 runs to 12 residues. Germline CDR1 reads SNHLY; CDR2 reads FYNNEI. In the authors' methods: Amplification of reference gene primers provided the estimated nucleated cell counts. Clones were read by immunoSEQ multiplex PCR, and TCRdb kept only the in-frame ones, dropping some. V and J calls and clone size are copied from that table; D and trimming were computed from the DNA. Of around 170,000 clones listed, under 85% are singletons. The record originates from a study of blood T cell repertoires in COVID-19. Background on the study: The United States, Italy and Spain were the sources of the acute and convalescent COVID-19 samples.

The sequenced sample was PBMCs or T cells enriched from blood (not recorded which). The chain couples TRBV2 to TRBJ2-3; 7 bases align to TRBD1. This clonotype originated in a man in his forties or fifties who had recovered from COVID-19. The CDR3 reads CASRGGPDTQYF. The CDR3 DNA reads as TGTGCCAGCAGAGGGGGCCCAGATACGCAGTATTTT. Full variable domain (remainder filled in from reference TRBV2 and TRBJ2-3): EPEVTQTPSHQVTQMGQEVILRCVPISNHLYFYWYRQILGQKVEFLVSFYNNEISEKSEIFDDQFSVERPDGSNFTLKIRSTKLEDSAMYFCASRGGPDTQYFGPGTRLTVL.